The T cell receptor beta chain under discussion was sequenced for a study of neurological immune-mediated disorders. Whole-study findings and limits: The multiple sclerosis repertoire cluster showed no association with any clinical or MRI feature. The authors stated that larger cohorts are needed.

The sample holds many counts of this clonotype. Antigen specificity is unknown. Trimming left V 5 bases short and J 2 bases short, with 14 bases between. This CDR3 comprises 15 residues. Germline lookup yields CDR1 SGHKS and CDR2 YYEKEE (reference sequence). TCRdb passed the 5' RACE reads through MiXCR, listing each CDR3 protein once. The repertoire holds tens of thousands of distinct CDR3 sequences, with around 3.5% as singletons. The sample was PBMCs. The TCR sequence derives from a woman in her fifties or sixties with multiple sclerosis. The genes are TRBV5-5 and TRBJ1-5; D unresolved. CDR3: CASSGELNRNQPQHF. The CDR3 DNA is TGTGCCAGCAGTGGGGAATTAAATCGCAATCAGCCCCAGCATTTT.